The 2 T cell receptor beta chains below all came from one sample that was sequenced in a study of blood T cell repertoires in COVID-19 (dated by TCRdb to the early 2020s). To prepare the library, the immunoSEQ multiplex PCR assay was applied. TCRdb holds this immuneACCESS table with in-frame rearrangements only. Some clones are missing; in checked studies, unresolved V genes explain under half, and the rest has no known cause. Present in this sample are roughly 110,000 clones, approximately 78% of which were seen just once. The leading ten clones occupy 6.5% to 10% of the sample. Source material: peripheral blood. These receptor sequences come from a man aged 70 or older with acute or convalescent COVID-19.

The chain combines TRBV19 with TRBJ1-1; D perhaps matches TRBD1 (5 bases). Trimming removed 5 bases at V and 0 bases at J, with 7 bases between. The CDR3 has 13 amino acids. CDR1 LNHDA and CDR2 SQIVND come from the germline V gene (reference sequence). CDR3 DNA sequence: TGTGCCAGTAGTTGGGGCCTGAACACTGAAGCTTTCTTT. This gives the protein CASSWGLNTEAFF.

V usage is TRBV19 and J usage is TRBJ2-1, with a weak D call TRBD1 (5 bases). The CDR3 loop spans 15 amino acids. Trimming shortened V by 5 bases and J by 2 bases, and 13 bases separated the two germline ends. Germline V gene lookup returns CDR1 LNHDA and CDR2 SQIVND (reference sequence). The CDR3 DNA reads TGTGCCAGTAGTCCGACAGTCCTAGCCTACAATGAGCAGTTCTTC. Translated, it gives CASSPTVLAYNEQFF.